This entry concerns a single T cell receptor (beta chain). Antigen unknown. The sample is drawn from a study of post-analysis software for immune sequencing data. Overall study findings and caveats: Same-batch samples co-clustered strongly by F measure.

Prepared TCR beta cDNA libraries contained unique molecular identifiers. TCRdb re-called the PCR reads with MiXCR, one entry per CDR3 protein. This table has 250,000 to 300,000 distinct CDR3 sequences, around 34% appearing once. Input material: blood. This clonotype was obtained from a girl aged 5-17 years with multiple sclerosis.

This CDR3 is CASSQVQGRGNQPQHF. The DNA for the CDR3 is TGCGCCAGCAGCCAAGTCCAGGGTAGGGGTAATCAGCCCCAGCATTTT. The chain joins TRBV4-1 to TRBJ1-5, with D perhaps matching TRBD1 (5 bases). Trimming took off 1 base at V and 4 bases at J, with 14 bases between the two ends. CDR3 length: 16 residues. The germline gives CDR1 MGHRA, CDR2 YSYEKL.